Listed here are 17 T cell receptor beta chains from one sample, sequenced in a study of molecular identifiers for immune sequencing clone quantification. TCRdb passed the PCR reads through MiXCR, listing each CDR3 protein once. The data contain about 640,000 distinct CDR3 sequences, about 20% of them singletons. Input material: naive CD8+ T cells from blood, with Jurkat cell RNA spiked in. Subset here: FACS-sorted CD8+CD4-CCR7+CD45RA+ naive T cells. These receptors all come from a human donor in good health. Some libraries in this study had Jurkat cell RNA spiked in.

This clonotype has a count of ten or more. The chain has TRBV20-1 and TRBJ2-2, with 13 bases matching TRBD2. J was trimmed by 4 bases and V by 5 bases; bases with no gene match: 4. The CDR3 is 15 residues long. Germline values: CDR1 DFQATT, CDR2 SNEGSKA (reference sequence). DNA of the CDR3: TGCAGTGCTGGGACTAGCGGGGCGAGCACCGGGGAGCTGTTTTTT. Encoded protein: CSAGTSGASTGELFF.

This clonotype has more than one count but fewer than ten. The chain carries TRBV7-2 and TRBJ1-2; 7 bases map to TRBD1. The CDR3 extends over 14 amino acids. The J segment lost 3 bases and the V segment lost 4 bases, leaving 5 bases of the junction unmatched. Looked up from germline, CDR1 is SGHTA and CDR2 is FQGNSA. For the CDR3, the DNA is TGTGCCAGCAGCTCGACAGGGTTAGACTATGGCTACACCTTC. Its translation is CASSSTGLDYGYTF.

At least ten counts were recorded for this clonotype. The DNA of the CDR3 is TGCGCCAGCAGCCAAGATAGGTCAGACACAGATACGCAGTATTTT. Its protein is CASSQDRSDTDTQYF. V is TRBV4-3 and J is TRBJ2-3; no firm D call. V lost 0 bases and J 2 bases, leaving 9 bases between the germline ends. CDR3 size: 15 residues. Germline V gene data show CDR1 as LGHNA and CDR2 as YSLEER.

The CDR3: CASSIPSGRGLVFF. CDR3 bases: TGTGCCAGTAGTATCCCTAGCGGGAGGGGACTGGTGTTCTTC. The chain links TRBV19 to TRBJ2-1; 12 nucleotides agree with TRBD2. In germline, CDR1 is LNHDA, CDR2 SQIVND (reference sequence). This CDR3 region has 14 residues. V dropped 3 bases and J dropped 15; count of bases not matched to a gene: 9. Together with reference TRBV19 and TRBJ2-1, the CDR3 gives the full variable domain: DGGITQSPKYLFRKEGQNVTLSCEQNLNHDAMYWYRQDPGQGLRLIYYSQIVNDFQKGDIAEGYSVSREKKESFPLTVTSAQKNPTAFYLCASSIPSGRGLVFFGPGTRLTVL.

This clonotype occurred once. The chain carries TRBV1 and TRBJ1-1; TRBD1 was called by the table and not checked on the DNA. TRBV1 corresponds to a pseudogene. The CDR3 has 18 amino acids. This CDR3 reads CTSSPRTGLGWDDTEAFF. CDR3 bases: TGCACCAGCAGCCCGAGGACAGGCCTTGGTTGGGATGACACTGAAGCTTTCTTT.

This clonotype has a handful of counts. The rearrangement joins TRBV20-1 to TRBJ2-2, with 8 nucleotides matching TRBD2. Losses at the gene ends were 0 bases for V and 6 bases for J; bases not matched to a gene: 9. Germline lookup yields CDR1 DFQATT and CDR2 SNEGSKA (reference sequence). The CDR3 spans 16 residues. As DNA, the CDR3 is TGCAGTGCTAGAGATCCGGCTAGCGGGCTCGCCGGGGAGCTGTTTTTT. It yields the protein CSARDPASGLAGELFF.

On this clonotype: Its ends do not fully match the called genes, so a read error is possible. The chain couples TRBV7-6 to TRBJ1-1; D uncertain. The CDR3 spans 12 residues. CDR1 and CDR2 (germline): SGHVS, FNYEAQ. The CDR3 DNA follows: TGTGCCAGCAGCTCAGTGAACGCTGAAGCTTTCTTT. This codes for CASSSVNAEAFF.

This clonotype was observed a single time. CDR3 amino acids: CASSYRLAGSQPSTDTQYF. The DNA for the CDR3 is TGTGCCAGCAGTTACCGACTAGCGGGGTCACAACCCAGCACAGATACGCAGTATTTT. The chain carries TRBV6-2 or TRBV6-3 and TRBJ2-3, with 11 nucleotides matching TRBD2. From germline, CDR1 is MNHEY and CDR2 SVGEGT. V was clipped by 2 bases and J by 0 bases; unmatched bases: 10. The CDR3 length is 19 residues.

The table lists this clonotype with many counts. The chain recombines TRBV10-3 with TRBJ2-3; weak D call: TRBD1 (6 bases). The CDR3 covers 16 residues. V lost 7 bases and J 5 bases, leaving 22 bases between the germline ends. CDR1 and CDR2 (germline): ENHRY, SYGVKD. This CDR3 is CAITDPEQGSLDTQYF. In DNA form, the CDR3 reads TGTGCCATCACCGACCCTGAGCAGGGGTCTTTAGATACGCAGTATTTT.

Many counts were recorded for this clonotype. The CDR3 sequence: CASSDFLGASFGEQYF. The CDR3 DNA follows: TGTGCCAGCAGTGACTTCTTGGGGGCGAGTTTTGGGGAGCAGTACTTC. The chain carries TRBV25-1 and TRBJ2-7; possibly TRBD1 for D (6 bases). The germline CDR1 and CDR2 sequences are MGHDK and SYGVNS. The CDR3 contains 16 residues. V lost 3 bases and J lost 7, with 22 bases in between.

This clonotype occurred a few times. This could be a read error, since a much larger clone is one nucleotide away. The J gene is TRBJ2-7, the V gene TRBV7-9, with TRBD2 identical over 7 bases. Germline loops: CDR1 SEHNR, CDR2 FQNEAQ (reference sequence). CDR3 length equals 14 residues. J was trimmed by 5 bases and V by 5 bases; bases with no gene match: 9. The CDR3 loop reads CASSPGTNDHEQYF. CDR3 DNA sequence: TGTGCCAGCAGCCCGGGGACTAACGACCACGAGCAGTACTTC.

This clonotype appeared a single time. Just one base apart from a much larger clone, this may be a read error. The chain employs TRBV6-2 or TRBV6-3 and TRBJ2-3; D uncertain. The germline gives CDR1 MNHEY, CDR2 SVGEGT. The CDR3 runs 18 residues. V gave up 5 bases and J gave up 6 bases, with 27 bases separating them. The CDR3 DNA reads TGTGCCAGCAGTGACGTCCAACCGGGCTCCCGAAGTTTGGATACGCAGTATTTT. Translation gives CASSDVQPGSRSLDTQYF.

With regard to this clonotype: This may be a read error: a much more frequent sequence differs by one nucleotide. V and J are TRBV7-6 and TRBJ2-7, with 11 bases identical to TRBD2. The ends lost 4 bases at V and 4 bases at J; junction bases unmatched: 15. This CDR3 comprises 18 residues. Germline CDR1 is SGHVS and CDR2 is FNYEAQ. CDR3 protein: CASSSPGLAEGYDYEQYF. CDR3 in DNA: TGTGCCAGCAGCTCACCGGGACTAGCGGAAGGGTACGATTACGAGCAGTACTTC.

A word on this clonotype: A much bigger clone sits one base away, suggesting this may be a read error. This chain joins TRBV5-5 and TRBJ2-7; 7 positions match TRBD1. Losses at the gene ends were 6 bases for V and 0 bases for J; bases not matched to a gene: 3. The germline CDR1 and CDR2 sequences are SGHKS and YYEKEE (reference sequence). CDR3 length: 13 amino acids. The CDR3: CASKGGASYEQYF. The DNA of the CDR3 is TGTGCCAGCAAAGGGGGCGCCTCCTACGAGCAGTACTTC.

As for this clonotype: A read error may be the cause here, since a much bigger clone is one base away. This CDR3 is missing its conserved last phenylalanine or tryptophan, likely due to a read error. CDR3 nucleotide sequence: TGTGCCAGTAGTTGGAGCGGGAGGGCAGTTATGCAGTATCTT. Its translation is CASSWSGRAVMQYL. The chain uses TRBV19 and TRBJ2-3; 10 nucleotides line up with TRBD2. The CDR3 is 14 residues long. V lost 5 bases, J lost 11 bases, and 10 bases stayed unmatched. CDR1 and CDR2 from the germline V gene are LNHDA and SQIVND (reference sequence).

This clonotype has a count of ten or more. In nucleotides, the CDR3 is TGTGCCAGCAGCGGGGGACAGGTGGTGACCCAGTACTTC. This codes for CASSGGQVVTQYF. The V gene is TRBV7-6, the J gene TRBJ2-5; TRBD1 matches 8 bases. The trim removed 5 bases at V and 7 bases at J, leaving 6 bases unmatched. Germline CDR1 SGHVS, CDR2 FNYEAQ. This CDR3 region has 13 residues.

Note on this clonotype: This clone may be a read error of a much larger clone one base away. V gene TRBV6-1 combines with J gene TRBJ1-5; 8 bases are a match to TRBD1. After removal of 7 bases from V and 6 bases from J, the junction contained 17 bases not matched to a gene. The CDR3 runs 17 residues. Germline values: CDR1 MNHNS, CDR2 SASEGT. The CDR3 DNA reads TGTGCCAGCATAAGGTCAGGGGGCGCGAACGGGGGTCAGCCCCAGCATTTT. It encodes CASIRSGGANGGQPQHF.